These 15 T cell receptor beta chains came from one sample sequenced in a study of glioma-infiltrating T cells. Using RNA template, CDR3s of TCR alpha and beta were amplified with iRepertoire arm-PCR. TCRdb fed the multiplex PCR reads into MiXCR, producing one record per CDR3 protein. The sample has about 200,000 distinct CDR3 sequences, over 25% seen once. Sequenced input: glioma tissue, nonneoplastic brain tissue, or PBMCs (not recorded which). These receptors were obtained from a human donor with low-grade glioma or glioblastoma, undergoing nonglioma brain surgery, or in good health (not recorded which).

Comment on this clonotype: This may be a read error, as it is one base from a much larger clone. J is TRBJ1-2 and V is TRBV2; D is undetermined. Germline-derived CDR1 and CDR2 are SNHLY and FYNNEI. Between the trimmed V and J ends, which lost 7 bases and 6 bases, there was a span of 15 bases. CDR3 length: 13 residues. The CDR3 here is CASKWNSGNGYTF. In DNA, the CDR3 is TGTGCCAGCAAATGGAACAGCGGGAATGGCTACACCTTC.

For this clonotype: A clone one base away is much larger, so this may be a read error. The V call is TRBV3-1, the J call TRBJ1-5, with a possible D match to TRBD1 (5 bases). Germline values: CDR1 LGHDT, CDR2 YNNKEL (reference sequence). This CDR3 region has 14 residues. CDR3 protein: CASRQGQHNQPQHF. CDR3 nucleotide sequence: TGTGCCAGCAGACAAGGACAACACAATCAGCCCCAGCATTTT.

In this sample, this clonotype turned up a few times. At one of its ends the junction is not consistent with the germline gene, which may arise from a read error. This sequence joins TRBV4-1 and TRBJ2-3; 9 nucleotides agree with TRBD1. Germline lookup yields CDR1 MGHRA and CDR2 YSYEKL. The CDR3 covers 16 residues. CDR3 sequence (DNA): TGCGCCAGCAGCCAGTCCGGGACAGGGATCACAGGTACGCAGTATTTT. This sequence encodes CASSQSGTGITGTQYF.

This clonotype has a count of ten or more. CDR3 region: CASSSPWASGSTDTQYF. The CDR3 DNA is TGTGCCAGCAGTTCTCCTTGGGCTAGCGGGAGCACAGATACGCAGTATTTT. The rearrangement joins TRBV27 to TRBJ2-3; 8 bases align to TRBD2. The junction had 9 bases not matched to a gene; V was cut back by 4 bases and J by 0 bases. Looked up from germline, CDR1 is MNHEY and CDR2 is SMNVEV (reference sequence). This CDR3 is 17 amino acids long.

This clonotype has at least ten counts. The rearrangement joins TRBV6-6 to TRBJ2-7, with 14 nucleotides matching TRBD2. CDR3 size: 17 residues. From germline, CDR1 is MNHNY and CDR2 SVGAGI (reference sequence). V lost 0 bases to trimming and J lost 5 bases; unmatched junction nucleotides: 6. The CDR3 sequence is CASSYSGTSGSLNEQYF. The CDR3 nucleotides read TGTGCCAGCAGTTACTCTGGGACTAGCGGGAGTTTGAACGAGCAGTACTTC.

A remark on this clonotype: Being one base from a much bigger clone, this may be a read error. The chain recombines TRBV4-2 with TRBJ2-1; the D gene is possibly TRBD1 (5 bases). V was shortened by 0 bases and J by 10 bases, with 16 bases between the two germline ends. The length of the CDR3 is 15 residues. Germline CDR1 and CDR2: LGHNA and YNFKEQ. The CDR3 region has the DNA TGTGCCAGCAGCCAAGAAGACAGCCTCCCCTACGAGCAGTTCTTC. It is translated as CASSQEDSLPYEQFF.

In this sample, this clonotype turned up many times. The J gene is TRBJ1-5, the V gene TRBV10-3; D ambiguous. The CDR3 spans 12 residues. V lost 3 bases to trimming and J lost 0 bases, with 0 bases between them. Germline CDR1 is ENHRY and CDR2 is SYGVKD. CDR3 amino acids: CAISDSNQPQHF. In nucleotides, the CDR3 is TGTGCCATCAGTGATAGCAATCAGCCCCAGCATTTT.

This clonotype was seen ten or more times. The chain couples TRBV5-4 to TRBJ2-1; D is unresolved. Germline CDR1 and CDR2: SGHNT and YYREEE (reference sequence). The CDR3 consists of 14 residues. V shed 4 bases and J shed 8 bases, with 16 bases lying between them. Written as DNA, the CDR3 is TGTGCCAGCAGCCCCAGTTTGTCCCGCGATGAGCAGTTCTTC. This gives the protein CASSPSLSRDEQFF.

At least ten counts were recorded for this clonotype. The chain is built from TRBV20-1 and TRBJ1-3; D not certain. The CDR3 extends over 16 amino acids. From germline, CDR1 is DFQATT and CDR2 SNEGSKA (reference sequence). The V end lost 0 bases, the J end lost 3 bases, and 15 bases lay between the germline ends. In DNA, the CDR3 is TGCAGTGCTAGAGATTACCGCGACGGGGTTGGAAACACCATATATTTT. It codes for CSARDYRDGVGNTIYF.

Of note for this clonotype: Just one base apart from a much larger clone, this may be a read error. Given the absence of the conserved phenylalanine or tryptophan at the CDR3 end, a read error is likely. The J gene is TRBJ2-5, the V gene TRBV7-3; no definite D call. From germline, CDR1 is SGHTA and CDR2 FQGTGA. V was shortened by 5 bases and J by 5 bases, with 12 bases between the two germline ends. There are 13 residues in the CDR3. CDR3: CASSATRQETQYL. DNA for the CDR3: TGTGCCAGCAGCGCAACACGGCAGGAGACCCAGTACTTG.

This clonotype was seen once. This may be a read error: a much more frequent sequence differs by one nucleotide. The rearrangement uses TRBV18 and TRBJ1-1, with D unclear. This CDR3 is built from 13 residues. Per the germline V gene, CDR1 is KGHSH and CDR2 is LQKENI. The CDR3 loop reads CASSPPLNTEALF. The CDR3 nucleotides read TGTGCCAGCTCACCACCGTTAAACACTGAAGCTCTCTTT.

CDR3 residues: CASSFFPRSDIQYF. DNA of the CDR3: TGTGCCAGCAGCTTTTTCCCTAGAAGTGACATTCAGTACTTC. The chain carries TRBV7-9 and TRBJ2-4; D is unclear. Germline CDR1 and CDR2: SEHNR and FQNEAQ (reference sequence). This CDR3 spans 14 amino acids. V shed 3 bases and J shed 8 bases, with 14 bases lying between them.

This clonotype was seen a single time. It may be a read error: a sequence one base away is much more abundant. The chain has TRBV29-1 and TRBJ2-7; D gene ambiguous. Trimming cost V 4 bases and J 7 bases, with 5 bases left between them. Germline CDR1 and CDR2: SQVTM and ANQGSEA. The CDR3 loop spans 9 amino acids. The CDR3 loop reads CSVGGEQYF. In DNA, the CDR3 is TGCAGCGTTGGTGGTGAGCAGTACTTC.

This clonotype was recorded many times. The gene calls are TRBV7-9 and TRBJ1-1; weak D call: TRBD1 (5 bases). The ends were cut back, 5 bases at V and 1 base at J, with 17 bases in the middle. The germline V gene has CDR1 SEHNR and CDR2 FQNEAQ (reference sequence). There are 16 residues in the CDR3. The CDR3 is CASSPDRGGTNTEAFF. The CDR3 region has the DNA TGTGCCAGCAGCCCCGACCGTGGGGGGACGAACACTGAAGCTTTCTTT.

This clonotype was counted ten times or more. This chain uses TRBV28 with TRBJ1-5; D uncertain. Germline V gene data show CDR1 as MDHEN and CDR2 as SYDVKM. The V end was cut by 6 bases, the J end by 2 bases, with 17 bases between. This CDR3 comprises 16 residues. CDR3 DNA sequence: TGTGCCAGCAGGACTGACTCCAGGAGAGGCAATCAGCCCCAGCATTTT. Translating gives CASRTDSRRGNQPQHF.